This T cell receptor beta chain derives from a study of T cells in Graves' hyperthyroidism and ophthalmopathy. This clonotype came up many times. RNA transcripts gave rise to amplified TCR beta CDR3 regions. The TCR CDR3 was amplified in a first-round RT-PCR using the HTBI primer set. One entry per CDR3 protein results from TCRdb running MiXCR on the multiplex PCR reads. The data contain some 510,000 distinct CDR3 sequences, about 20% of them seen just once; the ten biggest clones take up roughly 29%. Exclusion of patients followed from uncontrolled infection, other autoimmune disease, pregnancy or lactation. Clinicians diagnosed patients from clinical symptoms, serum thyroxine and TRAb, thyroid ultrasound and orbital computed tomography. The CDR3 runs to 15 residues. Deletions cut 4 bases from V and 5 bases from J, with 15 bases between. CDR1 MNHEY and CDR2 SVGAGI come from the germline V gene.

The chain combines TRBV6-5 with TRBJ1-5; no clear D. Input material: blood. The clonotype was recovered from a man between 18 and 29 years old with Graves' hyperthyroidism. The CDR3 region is CASSLRSSSDQPQHF. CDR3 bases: TGTGCCAGCAGTTTAAGGAGCTCATCTGATCAGCCCCAGCATTTT.